This T cell receptor (beta chain) came from a study of cytomegalovirus exposure and HLA in healthy donors. Study background: It was reported in a later analysis that the 100 to 150 validation repertoires used the same platform as the approximately 670 first-cohort repertoires.

The table came from immunoSEQ multiplex PCR; TCRdb's copy has only in-frame clones and leaves some out. The table includes some 99,000 clones, around nine tenths detected once. V was trimmed by 1 base and J by 2 bases, leaving 19 bases between them. This CDR3 has 18 amino acids. Germline V lookup: CDR1 LGHNA, CDR2 YNFKEQ. The chain is built from TRBV4-2 and TRBJ2-3; possible D gene TRBD2, 5 bases. This clonotype was sampled from a young woman in good health and CMV-seronegative. The sample was PBMCs. The CDR3 loop reads CASSQVTSGTPFTDTQYF. CDR3 in DNA: TGTGCCAGCAGCCAAGTCACTAGTGGTACTCCCTTCACAGATACGCAGTATTTT.